Below are 19 T cell receptor beta chains sequenced from a single sample in a study of OX40 agonist ivuxolimab in advanced cancers. Using immunoSEQ multiplex PCR, the repertoire was profiled, and TCRdb retains in-frame clones only, with some absent. In the table there are under 20,000 clones, around 90% of which are singletons. The sequences come from CD4+ or CD8+ T cells sorted from blood, collected in a trial of the OX40 agonist ivuxolimab. These receptors all come from an adult with an advanced solid tumor such as melanoma, head and neck, liver or kidney cancer.

Judged by abundance, this clone is medium-sized. This sequence joins TRBV28 and TRBJ1-3; unclear D gene. This CDR3 has 16 amino acids. V was shortened by 6 bases and J by 0 bases, with 15 bases between the two germline ends. CDR1 is MDHEN and CDR2 is SYDVKM in the germline V gene. CDR3 sequence: CASRGLLSRSGNTIYF. CDR3 DNA: TGTGCCAGCAGGGGATTGTTGTCCCGCTCTGGAAACACCATATATTTT.

This clone appeared once. The genes are TRBV6-6 and TRBJ2-1; no reliable D call. The CDR3 runs to 15 residues. The V gene lost 4 bases and the J gene lost 8 bases, with 18 bases spanning the gap. Germline V gene sequence: CDR1 MNHNY, CDR2 SVGAGI (reference sequence). The CDR3 reads CASSFSHPTSYEQFF. CDR3 in DNA: TGTGCCAGCAGTTTTTCCCACCCAACGTCCTATGAGCAGTTCTTC.

This chain connects TRBV7-9 to TRBJ1-2; D is uncertain. This CDR3 spans 14 amino acids. From germline, CDR1 is SEHNR and CDR2 FQNEAQ (reference sequence). Trimming took off 5 bases at V and 6 bases at J, with 16 bases between the two ends. CDR3 residues: CASSGFGLRNGYTF. As DNA, the CDR3 is TGTGCCAGCAGCGGATTCGGGCTAAGGAATGGCTACACCTTC.

The CDR3 DNA reads as TGCGCCAGCAGCTTGACGGGGGCCTACGAGCAGTACTTC. Its translation: CASSLTGAYEQYF. This chain links TRBV5-1 with TRBJ2-7; D is possibly TRBD2 (6 bases). V dropped 1 base and J dropped 2 bases, with 7 bases sitting between them. Germline CDR1 SGHRS, CDR2 YFSETQ. The CDR3 consists of 13 residues.

This CDR3 reads CASSYGAGTSIETQYF. The CDR3 DNA sequence: TGTGCCAGCAGTTATGGGGCCGGGACTAGTATTGAGACCCAGTACTTC. The chain employs TRBV6-5 and TRBJ2-5; 8 nucleotides agree with TRBD2. CDR3 size: 16 residues. V shed 3 bases, J shed 5 bases, and the junction held 11 bases outside the gene matches. Germline CDR1 is MNHEY and CDR2 is SVGAGI.

This rearrangement joins TRBV5-1 to TRBJ2-1; TRBD2 might be the D (7 bases). This CDR3 region has 12 residues. Trimming pared 6 bases from V and 6 bases from J, leaving 10 bases between. Germline CDR1 and CDR2: SGHRS and YFSETQ. For the CDR3, the DNA is TGCGCCAGCATGGGGGGGGCCAATGAGCAGTTCTTC. Encoded protein: CASMGGANEQFF.

The chain combines TRBV7-3 with TRBJ1-1; D is undetermined. Trimming left V 0 bases short and J 2 bases short, with 7 bases between. Germline V gives CDR1 SGHTA, CDR2 FQGTGA. The CDR3 runs to 14 residues. CDR3 residues: CASSLTGSNTEAFF. CDR3 sequence (DNA): TGTGCCAGCAGCTTAACGGGTAGCAACACTGAAGCTTTCTTT.

V gene TRBV28 combines with J gene TRBJ2-1; 9 positions match TRBD2. The V gene end was trimmed by 7 bases and the J gene end by 7 bases; junction bases not matched to a gene: 14. Germline CDR1 is MDHEN and CDR2 is SYDVKM. This CDR3 spans 16 amino acids. CDR3 sequence reads: CASTQPSGVAWNEQFF. The DNA for the CDR3 is TGTGCCAGCACCCAACCTAGCGGGGTAGCTTGGAATGAGCAGTTCTTC.

The chain couples TRBV7-8 to TRBJ1-1, with D uncertain. CDR1 is SGHVS and CDR2 is FQNEAQ in the germline V gene. The CDR3 contains 16 residues. V was trimmed by 1 base and J by 1 base, leaving 13 bases between them. CDR3 bases: TGTGCCAGCAGCTTAGGCGTTGCCCCCGAGAACACTGAAGCTTTCTTT. Its translation is CASSLGVAPENTEAFF.

The rearrangement links TRBV7-6 to TRBJ2-1, with D possibly TRBD2 on 7 matching bases. V was shortened by 1 base and J by 6 bases, with 10 bases between the two germline ends. Per germline, CDR1 SGHVS and CDR2 FNYEAQ. This CDR3 region has 14 residues. The CDR3 bases are TGTGCCAGCAGCTTAGAGGCGGGGGCCAATGAGCAGTTCTTC. Translated: CASSLEAGANEQFF.

This chain links TRBV29-1 with TRBJ2-7, with 10 bases lining up with TRBD2. CDR1 and CDR2 (germline): SQVTM, ANQGSEA. The trim removed 4 bases at V and 4 bases at J, leaving 10 bases unmatched. The CDR3 totals 15 residues. DNA for the CDR3: TGCAGCGTTGTTCTACCAGCGGGAGGGCCTTACGAGCAGTACTTC. It yields the protein CSVVLPAGGPYEQYF.

The chain links TRBV4-3 to TRBJ2-7; 7 bases fit TRBD2. V gave up 4 bases and J gave up 2 bases; unmatched junction bases: 11. This CDR3 comprises 16 residues. Germline assignment: CDR1 LGHNA and CDR2 YSLEER. For the CDR3, the DNA is TGCGCCAGCAGCCCCGGGGGAGAGCGGGGAGCCTACGAGCAGTACTTC. Translated, it gives CASSPGGERGAYEQYF.

The CDR3 nucleotides read TGTGCCAGCAGGGGGGACAGGACCTACACCGGGGAGCTGTTTTTT. Translated: CASRGDRTYTGELFF. The chain links TRBV28 to TRBJ2-2; TRBD1 matches 8 bases. The V gene's germline CDR1 is MDHEN and CDR2 SYDVKM. The CDR3 loop spans 15 amino acids. The trim removed 6 bases at V and 3 bases at J, leaving 6 bases unmatched.

This chain links TRBV7-6 with TRBJ2-7; D remains unclear. Deletions cut 6 bases from V and 4 bases from J, with 13 bases between. Germline V gene data show CDR1 as SGHVS and CDR2 as FNYEAQ. The CDR3 sequence is 13 residues long. In DNA, the CDR3 is TGTGCCAGCAGTTATAGTCCTGTATACGAGCAGTACTTC. Its protein product is CASSYSPVYEQYF.

This clone was recorded only once. The chain is built from TRBV4-1 and TRBJ2-7; possibly TRBD1 for D (6 bases). Germline CDR1 is MGHRA and CDR2 is YSYEKL. The CDR3 runs to 17 residues. The V end was cut by 3 bases, the J end by 0 bases, with 18 bases between. The CDR3 sequence is CASSQNSNPGASYEQYF. The CDR3 region has the DNA TGCGCCAGCAGCCAGAACAGCAACCCAGGGGCCTCCTACGAGCAGTACTTC.

The chain carries TRBV7-9 and TRBJ2-3; D gene uncertain. The germline V gene encodes CDR1 SEHNR and CDR2 FQNEAQ (reference sequence). This CDR3 region has 11 residues. V shed 5 bases and J shed 1 base, with 1 base lying between them. In nucleotides, the CDR3 is TGTGCCAGCAGCCGCACAGATACGCAGTATTTT. This encodes CASSRTDTQYF.

This clone has a handful of counts. The chain links TRBV11-3 to TRBJ2-1; 10 nucleotides match TRBD2. The CDR3 sequence is 12 residues long. CDR1 SGHNT and CDR2 YENEEA come from the germline V gene. Germline trimming cut 7 bases from V and 15 bases from J; bases unmatched to any gene: 9. This CDR3 reads CASTKAGGRLFF. CDR3 in DNA: TGTGCCAGCACAAAAGCGGGAGGGCGTCTGTTCTTC.

This chain joins TRBV19 and TRBJ2-1; 9 bases line up with TRBD2. CDR1 LNHDA and CDR2 SQIVND come from the germline V gene (reference sequence). V dropped 5 bases and J dropped 7; count of bases not matched to a gene: 9. The CDR3 extends over 15 amino acids. In DNA form, the CDR3 reads TGTGCCAGTAGTGCCGGGGTAGCGGGAGTAAATGAGCAGTTCTTC. Amino acid sequence: CASSAGVAGVNEQFF.

The V gene is TRBV19, the J gene TRBJ2-1; D may be TRBD1 (6 bases). Germline loops: CDR1 LNHDA, CDR2 SQIVND (reference sequence). Trimming pared 6 bases from V and 9 bases from J, leaving 18 bases between. The CDR3 has 14 residues. CDR3 amino acids: CASSHQGTLTEQFF. CDR3 sequence (DNA): TGTGCCAGTAGCCACCAGGGGACCTTGACTGAGCAGTTCTTC.